The entry that follows covers one T cell receptor (beta chain) sequence. No antigen is known for it. The sample comes from a study of T cells in narcolepsy. Study in general: Enrolled donors included narcolepsy type 1 or type 2 patients and healthy controls. Overall study results and limits: Reportedly, autoreactive clonotypes were serially detected in patients' blood but not controls'. Comparing one patient's CSF and blood CD4+ clonotypes highlighted HCRT- and TRIB2-specific autoreactive clonotypes.

Generated by immunoSEQ multiplex PCR, the TCRdb table keeps only in-frame clones and is missing some. The top ten clones hold approximately 1% of a sample with about 32,000 clones, roughly three quarters of them seen once. This CDR3 is 16 amino acids long. Germline loops: CDR1 SGHTA, CDR2 FQGTGA. V lost 3 bases and J lost 3; bases outside the gene matches: 10. The sequenced sample consisted of CD45RA- memory CD4+ T cells from PBMCs. The chain uses TRBV7-3 and TRBJ2-5; the match to TRBD1 covers 7 bases. The receptor's source is a human donor with narcolepsy. In DNA, the CDR3 is TGTGCCAGCAGCTTCCTCCCCGGGACAGAGAAAGAGACCCAGTACTTC. Amino acids: CASSFLPGTEKETQYF.